Below, 2 T cell receptor beta chains from the same sample are listed, as sequenced in a study of OX40 agonist ivuxolimab in advanced cancers. Generated by immunoSEQ multiplex PCR, the TCRdb table keeps only in-frame clones and is missing some. The sample holds 55,000 to 90,000 clones, around 80% seen once. The sample consisted of CD4+ or CD8+ T cells sorted from blood, taken in a trial of the OX40 agonist ivuxolimab. All receptors derive from an adult with an advanced solid tumor such as melanoma, head and neck, liver or kidney cancer.

This clone was observed a few times. Other DNA sequences of this sample code for an identical CDR3. V gene TRBV29-1 combines with J gene TRBJ1-5, with a weak D call TRBD1 (5 bases). CDR1 is SQVTM and CDR2 is ANQGSEA in the germline V gene. The CDR3 is made up of 14 amino acids. V lost 6 bases, J lost 1 base, and 13 bases lay in between. This chain's CDR3 is CSVPGTESNQPQHF. Written as DNA, the CDR3 is TGCAGCGTCCCCGGGACCGAGAGCAATCAGCCCCAGCATTTT.

This clone was seen a few times. The chain links TRBV6-4 to TRBJ1-1; D uncertain. The V gene lost 6 bases and the J gene lost 0 bases, with 11 bases spanning the gap. CDR1 MRHNA and CDR2 SNTAGT come from the germline V gene. There are 14 residues in the CDR3. The CDR3 sequence: CASRGTTMNTEAFF. In DNA form, the CDR3 reads TGTGCCAGCAGAGGCACCACAATGAACACTGAAGCTTTCTTT.